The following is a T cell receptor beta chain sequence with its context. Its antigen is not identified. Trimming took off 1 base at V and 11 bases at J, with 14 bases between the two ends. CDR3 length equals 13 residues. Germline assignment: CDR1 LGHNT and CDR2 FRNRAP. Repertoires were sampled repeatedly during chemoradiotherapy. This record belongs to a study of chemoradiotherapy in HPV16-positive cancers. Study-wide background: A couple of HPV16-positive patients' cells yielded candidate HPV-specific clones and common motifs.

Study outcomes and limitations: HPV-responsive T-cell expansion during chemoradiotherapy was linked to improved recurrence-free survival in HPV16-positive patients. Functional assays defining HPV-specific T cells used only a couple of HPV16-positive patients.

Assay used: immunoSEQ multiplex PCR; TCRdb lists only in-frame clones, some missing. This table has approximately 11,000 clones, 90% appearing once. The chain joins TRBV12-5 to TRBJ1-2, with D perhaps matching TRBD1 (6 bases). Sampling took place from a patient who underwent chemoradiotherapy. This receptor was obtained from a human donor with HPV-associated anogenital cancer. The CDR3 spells CASGLGRGGGYTF. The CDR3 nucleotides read TGTGCTAGTGGTTTGGGCCGAGGAGGGGGGTACACCTTC.